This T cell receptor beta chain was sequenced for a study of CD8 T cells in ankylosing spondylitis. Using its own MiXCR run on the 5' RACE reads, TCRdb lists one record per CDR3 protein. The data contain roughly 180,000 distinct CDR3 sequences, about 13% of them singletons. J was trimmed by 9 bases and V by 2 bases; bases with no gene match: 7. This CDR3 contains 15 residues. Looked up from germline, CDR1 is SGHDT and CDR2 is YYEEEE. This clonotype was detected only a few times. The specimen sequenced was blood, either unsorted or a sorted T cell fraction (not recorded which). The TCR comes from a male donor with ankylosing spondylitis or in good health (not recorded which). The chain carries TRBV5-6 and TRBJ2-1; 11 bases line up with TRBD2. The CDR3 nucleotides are TGTGCCAGCAGCTTCTCACTAGCGGGAGTGGGTGAGCAGTTCTTC. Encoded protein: CASSFSLAGVGEQFF.